This T cell receptor beta chain comes out of a study of CD8 T cells in Susac syndrome. TCR beta sequencing covered blood CD8+ and CD4+ T cells. Isolation of CD8+ and CD4+ T cells was performed negatively, whereas enrichment of TEMRA cells was done by FACS. Random hexamers were used to reverse transcribe the RNA input (about 0.5 to 1 ug). Across 54 Vbeta and 13 Jbeta, immunoSEQ multiplex PCR amplified TCR beta CDR3. TCRdb analysed the immunoSEQ multiplex PCR reads with MiXCR anew, one entry per CDR3 protein. The table shows roughly 130,000 distinct CDR3 sequences, with about 96% occurring only once. On this clonotype itself: What it recognizes is unknown.

Study observations and caveats: That the number of individuals in its TCR sequencing and HLA analysis was relatively small was acknowledged by the study.

This CDR3 has 12 residues. V was trimmed by 3 bases and J by 6 bases, leaving 7 bases between them. Looked up from germline, CDR1 is KGHSH and CDR2 is LQKENI. The chain couples TRBV18 to TRBJ2-3; D is ambiguous. This TCR was recovered from a human donor in good health. Sequenced input: CD4+ T cells from PBMCs. CDR3 in amino acids: CASSPIGDTQYF. Here the CDR3 DNA reads TGTGCCAGCTCACCCATAGGGGATACGCAGTATTTT.